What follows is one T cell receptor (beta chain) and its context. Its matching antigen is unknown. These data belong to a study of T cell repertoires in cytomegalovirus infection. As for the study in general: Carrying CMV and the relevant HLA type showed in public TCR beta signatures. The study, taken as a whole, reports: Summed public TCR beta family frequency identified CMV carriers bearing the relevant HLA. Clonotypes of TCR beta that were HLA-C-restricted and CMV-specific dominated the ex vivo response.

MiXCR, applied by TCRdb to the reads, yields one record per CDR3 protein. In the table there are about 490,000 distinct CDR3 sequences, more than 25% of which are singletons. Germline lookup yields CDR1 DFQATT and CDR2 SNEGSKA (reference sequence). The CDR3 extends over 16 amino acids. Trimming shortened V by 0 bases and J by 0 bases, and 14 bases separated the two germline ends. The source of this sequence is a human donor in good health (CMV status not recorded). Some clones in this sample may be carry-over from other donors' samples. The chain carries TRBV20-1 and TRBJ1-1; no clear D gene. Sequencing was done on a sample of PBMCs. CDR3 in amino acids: CSAREKSASMNTEAFF. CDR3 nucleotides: TGCAGTGCTAGAGAGAAGTCGGCTTCTATGAACACTGAAGCTTTCTTT.